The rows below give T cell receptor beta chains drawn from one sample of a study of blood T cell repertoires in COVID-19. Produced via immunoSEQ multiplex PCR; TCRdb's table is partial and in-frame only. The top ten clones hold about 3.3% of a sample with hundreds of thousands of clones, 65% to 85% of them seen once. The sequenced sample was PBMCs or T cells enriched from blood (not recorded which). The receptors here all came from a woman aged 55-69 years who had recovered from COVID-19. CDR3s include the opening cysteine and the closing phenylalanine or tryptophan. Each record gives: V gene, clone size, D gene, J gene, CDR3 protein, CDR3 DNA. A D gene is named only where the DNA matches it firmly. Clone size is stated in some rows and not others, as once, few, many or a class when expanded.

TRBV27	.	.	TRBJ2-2	CASSLGARAGRNGELFF	TGTGCCAGCAGTTTGGGGGCTCGGGCAGGGCGAAACGGGGAGCTGTTTTTT
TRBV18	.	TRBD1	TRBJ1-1	CASSPRSGDRNTEAFF	TGTGCCAGCTCACCACGGTCAGGGGACAGGAACACTGAAGCTTTCTTT
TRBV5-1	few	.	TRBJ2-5	CASSLQANSQETQYF	TGCGCCAGCAGCTTACAGGCGAACTCCCAAGAGACCCAGTACTTC
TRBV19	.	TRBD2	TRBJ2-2	CASSTWAGVNTGELFF	TGTGCCAGTAGTACCTGGGCGGGGGTGAACACCGGGGAGCTGTTTTTT
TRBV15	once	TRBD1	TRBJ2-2	CATSRSGQPNTGELFF	TGTGCCACCAGCCGGTCGGGACAGCCGAACACCGGGGAGCTGTTTTTT
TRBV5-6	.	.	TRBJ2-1	CASSSTPGTYNEQFF	TGTGCCAGCAGCTCGACCCCCGGGACTTACAATGAGCAGTTCTTC
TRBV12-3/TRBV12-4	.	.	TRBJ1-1	CASSLQGNTEAFF	TGTGCCAGCAGTCTACAGGGGAACACTGAAGCTTTCTTT
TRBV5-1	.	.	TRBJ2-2	CASSLWQNTGELFF	TGCGCCAGCAGCTTGTGGCAAAACACCGGGGAGCTGTTTTTT
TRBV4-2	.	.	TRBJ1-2	CASSQDLGGSYGYTF	TGTGCCAGCAGCCAAGATCTAGGCGGAAGCTATGGCTACACCTTC
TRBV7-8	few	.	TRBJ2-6	CATQEVFGANVLTF	TGTGCCACCCAAGAGGTTTTTGGGGCCAACGTCCTGACTTTC
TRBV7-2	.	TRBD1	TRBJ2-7	CASSHRDSYTYEQYF	TGTGCCAGCAGCCACCGGGACAGCTACACCTACGAGCAGTACTTC
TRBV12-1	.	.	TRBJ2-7	CASSPWVARSYTRQYF	TGTGCCAGCAGCCCGTGGGTTGCGAGGAGCTATACGAGGCAGTACTTC
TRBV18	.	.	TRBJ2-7	CASSPTVLGGQYF	TGTGCCAGCTCGCCTACAGTTCTCGGGGGTCAGTACTTC
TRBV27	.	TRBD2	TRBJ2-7	CASRVAGGTSYEQYF	TGTGCCAGCAGGGTAGCGGGAGGGACCTCCTACGAGCAGTACTTC
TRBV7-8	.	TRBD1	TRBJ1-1	CASSSYRGQGPEAFF	TGTGCCAGCAGCTCTTACCGGGGACAGGGGCCTGAAGCTTTCTTT
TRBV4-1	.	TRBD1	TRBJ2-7	CASSQTGTALDEQYF	TGCGCCAGCAGCCAGACCGGGACAGCTTTAGACGAGCAGTACTTC
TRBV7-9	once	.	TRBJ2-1	CASSRIQNNEQFF	TGTGCCAGCAGCCGTATACAGAACAATGAGCAGTTCTTC
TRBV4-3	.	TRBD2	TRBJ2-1	CASSQDFGRGAYNEQFF	TGCGCCAGCAGCCAAGATTTTGGGCGGGGGGCCTACAATGAGCAGTTCTTC
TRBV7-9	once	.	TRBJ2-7	CASTNSAGVGYEQYF	TGTGCCAGCACTAATTCCGCCGGAGTAGGCTACGAGCAGTACTTC
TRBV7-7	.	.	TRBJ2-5	CASSLGRLVQETQYF	TGTGCCAGCAGCTTGGGGCGACTAGTTCAAGAGACCCAGTACTTC
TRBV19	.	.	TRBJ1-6	CASSEQGGGSPLHF	TGTGCCAGTAGTGAACAGGGCGGCGGGTCACCCCTCCACTTT
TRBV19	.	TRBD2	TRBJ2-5	CASKQSGGLETQYF	TGTGCCAGTAAGCAGAGCGGGGGGTTGGAGACCCAGTACTTC
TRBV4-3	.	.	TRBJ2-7	CASSQDMGQAYEQYF	TGCGCCAGCAGCCAAGATATGGGACAAGCCTACGAGCAGTACTTC
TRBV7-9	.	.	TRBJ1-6	CASSPGVFSANSPLHF	TGTGCCAGCAGCCCAGGGGTCTTTTCAGCTAATTCACCCCTCCACTTT
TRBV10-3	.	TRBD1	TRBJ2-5	CAISDPSGQPQETQYF	TGTGCCATCAGTGACCCCTCGGGACAGCCCCAAGAGACCCAGTACTTC
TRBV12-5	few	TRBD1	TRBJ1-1	CASGLVNGQGIQSNTEAFF	TGTGCTAGTGGTTTGGTGAATGGACAGGGCATCCAATCGAACACTGAAGCTTTCTTT
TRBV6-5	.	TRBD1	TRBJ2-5	CASSRDRGETQYF	TGTGCCAGCAGCCGGGACAGGGGGGAGACCCAGTACTTC
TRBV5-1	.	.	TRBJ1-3	CASSLEQGSGNTIYF	TGCGCCAGCAGCTTGGAACAGGGCTCTGGAAACACCATATATTTT
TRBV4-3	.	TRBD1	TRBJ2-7	CASSPGMAGQGREQYF	TGCGCCAGCAGCCCAGGGATGGCTGGACAGGGTCGTGAGCAGTACTTC
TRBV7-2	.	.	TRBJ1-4	CASSSGRGSEKLFF	TGTGCCAGCAGCTCGGGGAGGGGGAGTGAAAAACTGTTTTTT
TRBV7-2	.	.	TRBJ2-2	CASSLDAGAGELFF	TGTGCCAGCAGCTTAGATGCAGGGGCCGGGGAGCTGTTTTTT
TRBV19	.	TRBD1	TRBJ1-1	CASSMGDRGRRTEAFF	TGTGCCAGTAGTATGGGGGACAGGGGGCGCCGGACTGAAGCTTTCTTT
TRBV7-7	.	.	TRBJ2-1	CASSLDQYNEQFF	TGTGCCAGCAGCTTAGACCAGTACAATGAGCAGTTCTTC
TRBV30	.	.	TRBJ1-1	CAWSTQENTEAFF	TGTGCCTGGAGTACACAGGAGAACACTGAAGCTTTCTTT
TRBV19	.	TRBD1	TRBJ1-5	CASSLRTGSHNQPQHF	TGTGCCAGTAGTTTGAGGACAGGATCGCACAATCAGCCCCAGCATTTT
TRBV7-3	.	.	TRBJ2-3	CASSVGRSTDTQYF	TGTGCCAGCAGCGTTGGGCGAAGCACAGATACGCAGTATTTT
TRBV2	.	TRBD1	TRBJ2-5	CASSQGAWETQYF	TGTGCCAGCAGTCAGGGGGCCTGGGAGACCCAGTACTTC
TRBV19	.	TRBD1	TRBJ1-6	CASSPADRVSPLHF	TGTGCCAGTAGTCCTGCCGACAGGGTCTCACCCCTCCACTTT
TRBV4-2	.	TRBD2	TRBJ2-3	CASSQVAGGRTDTQYF	TGTGCCAGCAGCCAGGTAGCGGGGGGGCGAACAGATACGCAGTATTTT